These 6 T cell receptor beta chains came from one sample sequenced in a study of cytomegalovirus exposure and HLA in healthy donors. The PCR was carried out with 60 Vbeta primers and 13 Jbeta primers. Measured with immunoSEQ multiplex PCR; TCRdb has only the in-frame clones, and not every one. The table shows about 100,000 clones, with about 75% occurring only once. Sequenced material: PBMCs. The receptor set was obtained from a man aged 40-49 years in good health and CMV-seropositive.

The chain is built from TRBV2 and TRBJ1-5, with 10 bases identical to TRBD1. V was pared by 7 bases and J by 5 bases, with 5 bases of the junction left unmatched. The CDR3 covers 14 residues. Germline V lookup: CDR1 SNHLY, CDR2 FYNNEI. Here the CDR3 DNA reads TGTGCCAGCAACATCGGGACAGGGGATCAGCCCCAGCATTTT. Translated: CASNIGTGDQPQHF. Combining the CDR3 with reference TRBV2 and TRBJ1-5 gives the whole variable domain EPEVTQTPSHQVTQMGQEVILRCVPISNHLYFYWYRQILGQKVEFLVSFYNNEISEKSEIFDDQFSVERPDGSNFTLKIRSTKLEDSAMYFCASNIGTGDQPQHFGDGTRLSIL.

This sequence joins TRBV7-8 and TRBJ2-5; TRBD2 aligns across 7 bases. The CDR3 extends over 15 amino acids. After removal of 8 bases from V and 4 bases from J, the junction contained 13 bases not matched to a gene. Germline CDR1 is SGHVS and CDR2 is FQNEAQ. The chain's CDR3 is CASGEGPGIRETQYF. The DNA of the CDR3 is TGTGCCAGCGGGGAGGGGCCCGGGATCAGAGAGACCCAGTACTTC.

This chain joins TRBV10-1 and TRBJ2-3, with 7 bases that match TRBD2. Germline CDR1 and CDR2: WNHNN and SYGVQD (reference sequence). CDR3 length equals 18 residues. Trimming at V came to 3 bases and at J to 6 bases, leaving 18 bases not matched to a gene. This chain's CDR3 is CASSDLLECGGNGDTQYF. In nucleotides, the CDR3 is TGCGCCAGCAGTGATCTACTTGAGTGCGGGGGAAATGGGGATACGCAGTATTTT.

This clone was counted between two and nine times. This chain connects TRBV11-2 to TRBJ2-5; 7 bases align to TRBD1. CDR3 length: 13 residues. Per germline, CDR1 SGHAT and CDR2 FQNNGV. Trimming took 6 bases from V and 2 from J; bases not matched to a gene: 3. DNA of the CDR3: TGTGCCAGCAGGAGGGACAGACAAGAGACCCAGTACTTC. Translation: CASRRDRQETQYF.

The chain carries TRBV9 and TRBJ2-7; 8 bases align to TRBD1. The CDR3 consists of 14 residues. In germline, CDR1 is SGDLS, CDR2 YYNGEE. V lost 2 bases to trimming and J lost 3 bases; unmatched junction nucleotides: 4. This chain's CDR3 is CASSVGQGNYEQYF. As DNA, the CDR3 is TGTGCCAGCAGCGTCGGACAGGGTAACTACGAGCAGTACTTC. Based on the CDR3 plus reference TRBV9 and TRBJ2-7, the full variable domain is DSGVTQTPKHLITATGQRVTLRCSPRSGDLSVYWYQQSLDQGLQFLIQYYNGEERAKGNILERFSAQQFPDLHSELNLSSLELGDSALYFCASSVGQGNYEQYFGPGTRLTVT.

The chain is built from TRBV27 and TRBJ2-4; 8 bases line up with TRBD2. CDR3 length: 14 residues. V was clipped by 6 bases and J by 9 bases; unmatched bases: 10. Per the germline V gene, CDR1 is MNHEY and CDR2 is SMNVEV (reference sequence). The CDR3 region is CASSPTGTSGIQYF. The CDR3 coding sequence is TGTGCCAGCAGCCCGACCGGGACTAGTGGCATTCAGTACTTC.